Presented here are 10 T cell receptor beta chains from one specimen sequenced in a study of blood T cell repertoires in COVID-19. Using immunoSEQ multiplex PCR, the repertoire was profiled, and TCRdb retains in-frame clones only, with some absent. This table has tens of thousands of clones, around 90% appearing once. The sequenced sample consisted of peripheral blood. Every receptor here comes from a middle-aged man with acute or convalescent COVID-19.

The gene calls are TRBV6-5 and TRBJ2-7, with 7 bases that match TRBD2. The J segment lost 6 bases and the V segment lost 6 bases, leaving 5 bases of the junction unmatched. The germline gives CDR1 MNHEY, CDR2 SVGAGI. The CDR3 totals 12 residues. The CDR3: CASRGGPAEQYF. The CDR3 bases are TGTGCCAGCAGGGGAGGGCCGGCCGAGCAGTACTTC.

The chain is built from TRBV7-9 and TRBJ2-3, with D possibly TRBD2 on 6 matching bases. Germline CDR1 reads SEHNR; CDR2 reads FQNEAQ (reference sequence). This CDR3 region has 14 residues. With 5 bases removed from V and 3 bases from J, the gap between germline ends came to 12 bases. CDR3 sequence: CASSRQLATDTQYF. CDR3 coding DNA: TGTGCCAGCAGCCGACAACTAGCAACAGATACGCAGTATTTT.

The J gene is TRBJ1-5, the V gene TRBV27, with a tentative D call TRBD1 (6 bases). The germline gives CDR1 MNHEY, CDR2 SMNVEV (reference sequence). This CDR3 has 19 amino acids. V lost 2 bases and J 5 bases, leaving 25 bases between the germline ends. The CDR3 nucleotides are TGTGCCAGCAGTTTAAAGGCGTTAGGGCAGGGGAATAAGGATCAGCCCCAGCATTTT. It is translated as CASSLKALGQGNKDQPQHF.

The CDR3: CASSLAGTASTDTQYF. Here the CDR3 DNA reads TGTGCCAGCAGCTTAGCCGGGACAGCTAGCACAGATACGCAGTATTTT. The chain has TRBV11-3 and TRBJ2-3, with 7 bases lining up with TRBD1. Per the germline V gene, CDR1 is SGHNT and CDR2 is YENEEA. The ends lost 1 base at V and 0 bases at J; junction bases unmatched: 4. The CDR3 runs 16 residues.

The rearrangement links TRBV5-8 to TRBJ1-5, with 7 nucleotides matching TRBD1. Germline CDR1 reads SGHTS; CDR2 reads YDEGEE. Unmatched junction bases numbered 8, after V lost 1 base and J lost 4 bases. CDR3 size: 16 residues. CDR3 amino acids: CASSLFLPGGNQPQHF. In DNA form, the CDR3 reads TGTGCCAGCAGCTTGTTTCTTCCAGGGGGGAATCAGCCCCAGCATTTT.

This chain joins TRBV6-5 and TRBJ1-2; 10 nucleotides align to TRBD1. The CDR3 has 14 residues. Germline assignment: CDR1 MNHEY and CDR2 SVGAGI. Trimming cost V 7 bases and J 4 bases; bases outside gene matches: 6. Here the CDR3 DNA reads TGTGCCAGCACCTCGACAGGGGGCAGCTATGGCTACACCTTC. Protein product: CASTSTGGSYGYTF.

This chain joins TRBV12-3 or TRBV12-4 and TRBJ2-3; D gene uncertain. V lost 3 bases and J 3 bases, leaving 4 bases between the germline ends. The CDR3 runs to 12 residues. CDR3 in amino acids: CASSFITDTQYF. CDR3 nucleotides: TGTGCCAGCAGTTTTATTACAGATACGCAGTATTTT.

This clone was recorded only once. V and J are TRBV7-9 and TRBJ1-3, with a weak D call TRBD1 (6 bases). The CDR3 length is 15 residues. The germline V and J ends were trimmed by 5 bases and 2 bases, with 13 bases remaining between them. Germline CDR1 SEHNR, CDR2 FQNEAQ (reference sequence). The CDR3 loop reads CASSTLEGAGNTIYF. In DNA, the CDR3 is TGTGCCAGCAGCACCCTCGAGGGGGCTGGAAACACCATATATTTT.

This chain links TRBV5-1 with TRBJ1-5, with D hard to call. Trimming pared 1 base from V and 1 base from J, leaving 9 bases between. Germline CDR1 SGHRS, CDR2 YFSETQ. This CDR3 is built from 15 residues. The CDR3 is CASSLYGESNQPQHF. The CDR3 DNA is TGCGCCAGCAGCTTGTACGGGGAAAGCAATCAGCCCCAGCATTTT.

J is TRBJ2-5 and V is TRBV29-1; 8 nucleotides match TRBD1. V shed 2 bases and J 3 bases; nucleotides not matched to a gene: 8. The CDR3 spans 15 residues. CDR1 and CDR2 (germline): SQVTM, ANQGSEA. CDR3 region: CSVERVSTGEETQYF. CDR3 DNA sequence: TGCAGCGTTGAAAGGGTTTCGACAGGGGAAGAGACCCAGTACTTC.